Following are 11 T cell receptor beta chains from one sample sequenced in a study of memory CD4+ T cells and cytomegalovirus serostatus. Single viable CD3+CD4+CD8-CD45RO+ cells were sorted as the memory CD4+ T cells. Only in-frame clones appear in the TCRdb table, and some are missing; sequencing was by immunoSEQ multiplex PCR. The sample contains about 39,000 clones, roughly four fifths of which appear only once. The sample consisted of memory CD4+ T cells from blood. These TCRs come from an adult in good health and CMV-seronegative.

This chain connects TRBV5-6 to TRBJ1-1; no definite D call. CDR3 size: 14 residues. Trimming left V 4 bases short and J 0 bases short, with 10 bases between. The germline gives CDR1 SGHDT, CDR2 YYEEEE. CDR3 in DNA: TGTGCCAGCAGCCCGCCCTTGATGAACACTGAAGCTTTCTTT. Translated, it gives CASSPPLMNTEAFF. Using reference TRBV5-6 and TRBJ1-1 for the parts outside the CDR3, the full variable domain is DAGVTQSPTHLIKTRGQQVTLRCSPKSGHDTVSWYQQALGQGPQFIFQYYEEEERQRGNFPDRFSGHQFPNYSSELNVNALLLGDSALYLCASSPPLMNTEAFFGQGTRLTVV.

The chain uses TRBV5-1 and TRBJ2-3; a weak D match, TRBD2 (5 bases). CDR3 size: 15 residues. The germline gives CDR1 SGHRS, CDR2 YFSETQ. Trimming cost V 0 bases and J 10 bases, with 18 bases left between them. In nucleotides, the CDR3 is TGCGCCAGCAGCTTGGACGGGCGGGTTCTAGGATCGCAGTATTTT. Translating it yields CASSLDGRVLGSQYF.

The chain recombines TRBV6-5 with TRBJ1-4; 8 nucleotides line up with TRBD1. The V and J ends lost 6 bases and 5 bases, in that order; junction bases with no gene match: 8. Per the germline V gene, CDR1 is MNHEY and CDR2 is SVGAGI. The CDR3 has 15 amino acids. The CDR3 loop is CASRDRDRTNEKLFF. The DNA of the CDR3 is TGTGCCAGCAGAGACCGGGACAGGACAAATGAAAAACTGTTTTTT.

Sample share makes this clone medium-sized. The chain recombines TRBV7-8 with TRBJ2-1; TRBD2 aligns across 8 bases. The germline V gene has CDR1 SGHVS and CDR2 FQNEAQ. Losses at the gene ends were 6 bases for V and 7 bases for J; bases not matched to a gene: 11. This CDR3 is built from 15 residues. The CDR3 loop is CASRTPGGAENEQFF. Here the CDR3 DNA reads TGTGCCAGCAGGACCCCCGGGGGGGCGGAGAATGAGCAGTTCTTC.

J is TRBJ2-7 and V is TRBV6-5; 9 nucleotides line up with TRBD1. Germline assignment: CDR1 MNHEY and CDR2 SVGAGI. The CDR3 sequence is 15 residues long. V lost 2 bases and J lost 3; bases outside the gene matches: 5. The CDR3 loop reads CASSYRSGQGYEQYF. DNA of the CDR3: TGTGCCAGCAGTTACCGATCGGGACAGGGCTACGAGCAGTACTTC.

CDR3 in DNA: TGTGCCAGTAGTATGGGACTAGCGGGGCACACAGATACGCAGTATTTT. Its protein is CASSMGLAGHTDTQYF. This chain connects TRBV19 to TRBJ2-3, with 13 nucleotides matching TRBD2. Looked up from germline, CDR1 is LNHDA and CDR2 is SQIVND (reference sequence). The CDR3 sequence is 16 residues long. With V trimmed by 3 bases and J by 2 bases, 2 bases remained unmatched.

The J gene is TRBJ2-7, the V gene TRBV19; D may be TRBD1 (6 bases). CDR1 is LNHDA and CDR2 is SQIVND in the germline V gene (reference sequence). There are 13 residues in the CDR3. The V end was cut by 7 bases, the J end by 6 bases, with 16 bases between. The CDR3, as DNA: TGTGCCAGTACCTTCGCGACAGGTAGCGAGCAGTACTTC. Its protein product is CASTFATGSEQYF.

The chain combines TRBV19 with TRBJ2-7; 8 bases align to TRBD1. The CDR3 has 14 amino acids. Losses at the gene ends were 2 bases for V and 6 bases for J; bases not matched to a gene: 6. CDR1 LNHDA and CDR2 SQIVND come from the germline V gene (reference sequence). This CDR3 reads CASSITGGFAEQYF. In DNA form, the CDR3 reads TGTGCCAGTAGTATAACAGGGGGATTTGCCGAGCAGTACTTC.

Only a few counts were recorded for this clone. The chain carries TRBV11-2 and TRBJ2-5, with 7 bases identical to TRBD2. CDR3 size: 16 residues. The germline gives CDR1 SGHAT, CDR2 FQNNGV. V trimming: 5 bases; J trimming: 5 bases; junction bases outside the gene matches: 14. The CDR3 protein is CASSLRGGAGEETQYF. Written as DNA, the CDR3 is TGTGCCAGCAGCCTTCGCGGGGGTGCAGGCGAGGAGACCCAGTACTTC.

This clone was seen only once. The chain has TRBV7-2 and TRBJ2-5, with D tentatively TRBD2 (6 bases). CDR3 length equals 13 residues. The ends were cut back, 5 bases at V and 2 bases at J, with 9 bases in the middle. Germline assignment: CDR1 SGHTA and CDR2 FQGNSA. The CDR3 region is CASSISGQETQYF. DNA of the CDR3: TGTGCCAGCAGCATTAGCGGACAAGAGACCCAGTACTTC.

Only one count was recorded for this clone. At the DNA level, this CDR3 is encoded by other sequences in the same sample as well. The CDR3 spells CASSLDRVETQYF. DNA for the CDR3: TGTGCCAGCAGCTTGGACAGGGTGGAGACCCAGTACTTC. The chain combines TRBV5-6 with TRBJ2-5; D possibly corresponds to TRBD1 (6 bases). V lost 0 bases to trimming and J lost 5 bases, with 8 bases between them. CDR1 SGHDT and CDR2 YYEEEE come from the germline V gene. The CDR3 is 13 amino acids.